The T cell receptor (beta chain) described here comes from a study of T cells in tuberculosis. Study summary: CD1B tetramers identified T cells specific for mycobacterial lipid GMM.

The germline V gene encodes CDR1 SGHRS and CDR2 YFSETQ. The CDR3 runs 14 residues. Deletions cut 4 bases from V and 5 bases from J, with 12 bases between. Time point given: new active TB diagnosis, blood taken before or within 7 days of starting treatment. HIV-seronegative South African adults aged 18 years or older had newly diagnosed active tuberculosis. Clones were sequenced by immunoSEQ multiplex PCR, and TCRdb holds only the in-frame ones, with some missing. The sample has roughly 35,000 clones; 92% are singletons. The source of this sequence is an adult with tuberculosis. Some clones in this sample may be carry-over from other donors' samples. The sample was PBMCs, taken at tuberculosis diagnosis. The genes are TRBV5-1 and TRBJ2-2; TRBD1 is a possible D gene (7 bases). The CDR3 nucleotides read TGCGCCAGCAGCGGCGGGACAGTAACCGGGGAGCTGTTTTTT. It codes for CASSGGTVTGELFF. Drawing the rest from reference TRBV5-1 and TRBJ2-2, the complete variable domain is KAGVTQTPRYLIKTRGQQVTLSCSPISGHRSVSWYQQTPGQGLQFLFEYFSETQRNKGNFPGRFSGRQFSNSRSEMNVSTLELGDSALYLCASSGGTVTGELFFGEGSRLTVL.